The 30 T cell receptor beta chains reported below all come from one sample, sequenced in a study of neurological immune-mediated disorders. TCRdb passed the 5' RACE reads through MiXCR, listing each CDR3 protein once. The data contain tens of thousands of distinct CDR3 sequences, 4% of them singletons. Input material: CD4+ T cells from blood. These receptors were obtained from a woman aged 40 to 50 with multiple sclerosis.

This clonotype appeared many times. The rearrangement joins TRBV6-5 to TRBJ1-2; D ambiguous. Germline V gene data show CDR1 as MNHEY and CDR2 as SVGAGI. The CDR3 extends over 18 amino acids. V lost 9 bases, J lost 1 base, and 27 bases lay in between. CDR3 nucleotides: TGTGCCAGTCACACACGCAGAGGGCCTACCTTTTATAACTATGGCTACACCTTC. Amino acid sequence: CASHTRRGPTFYNYGYTF.

This clonotype was seen many times. The rearrangement uses TRBV20-1 and TRBJ2-3; D tentatively fits TRBD1 or TRBD2 (5 bases each). This CDR3 contains 13 residues. The germline CDR1 and CDR2 sequences are DFQATT and SNEGSKA (reference sequence). With 2 bases removed from V and 1 base from J, the gap between germline ends came to 7 bases. CDR3 DNA sequence: TGCAGTGCTAGAATGGGGGGCACAGATACGCAGTATTTT. Protein product: CSARMGGTDTQYF.

This clonotype was recorded at least ten times. The gene calls are TRBV12-3 or TRBV12-4 and TRBJ1-2; the D gene is possibly TRBD1 (5 bases). Between the trimmed V and J ends, which lost 6 bases and 2 bases, there was a span of 19 bases. This CDR3 spans 16 amino acids. CDR3 in amino acids: CASSYLLGVSNYGYTF. The CDR3 DNA sequence: TGTGCCAGCAGCTACCTTTTGGGGGTGTCGAACTATGGCTACACCTTC.

This clonotype is classed as medium-sized (0.01 to 0.1%). V and J are TRBV5-1 and TRBJ1-1; perhaps TRBD1 as D (6 bases). The CDR3 contains 17 residues. The germline gives CDR1 SGHRS, CDR2 YFSETQ. Trimming left V 1 base short and J 2 bases short, with 18 bases between. The CDR3, as DNA: TGCGCCAGCAGCTTGTGGGGAAGCCAGACAGGTAACACTGAAGCTTTCTTT. This sequence encodes CASSLWGSQTGNTEAFF. The variable domain in full, completed from reference TRBV5-1 and TRBJ1-1, reads KAGVTQTPRYLIKTRGQQVTLSCSPISGHRSVSWYQQTPGQGLQFLFEYFSETQRNKGNFPGRFSGRQFSNSRSEMNVSTLELGDSALYLCASSLWGSQTGNTEAFFGQGTRLTVV.

This clonotype was found many times. The genes are TRBV29-1 and TRBJ2-1, with 9 bases aligning to TRBD2. Germline V gene sequence: CDR1 SQVTM, CDR2 ANQGSEA. V lost 6 bases and J lost 0; bases outside the gene matches: 3. The CDR3 length is 14 residues. The DNA of the CDR3 is TGCAGCGTCCGCGGGGGGGTCTCCTACAATGAGCAGTTCTTC. Its protein is CSVRGGVSYNEQFF.

This clonotype was observed many times. This rearrangement joins TRBV20-1 to TRBJ2-1; 7 bases align to TRBD1. This CDR3 region has 13 residues. The V and J ends lost 0 bases and 7 bases, in that order; junction bases with no gene match: 3. CDR1 is DFQATT, CDR2 SNEGSKA, per germline (reference sequence). This CDR3 is CSARDQGENEQFF. The CDR3 bases are TGCAGTGCTAGAGACCAGGGGGAAAATGAGCAGTTCTTC.

This clonotype has ten or more counts. The gene calls are TRBV4-1 and TRBJ2-3; D unresolved. This CDR3 contains 13 residues. CDR1 is MGHRA, CDR2 YSYEKL, per germline. The V end was cut by 1 base, the J end by 3 bases, with 5 bases between. CDR3 protein: CASSQVGTDTQYF. The CDR3 DNA reads TGCGCCAGCAGCCAAGTCGGGACAGATACGCAGTATTTT.

This clonotype was counted ten times or more. The chain joins TRBV7-8 to TRBJ2-7; 13 bases map to TRBD2. Germline V gene sequence: CDR1 SGHVS, CDR2 FQNEAQ. V shed 2 bases, J shed 6 bases, and the junction held 10 bases outside the gene matches. This CDR3 spans 17 amino acids. CDR3 DNA: TGTGCCAGCAGCTTACCTGGACTAGCGGGGGTGTTTGGCGAGCAGTACTTC. Residues: CASSLPGLAGVFGEQYF.

This clonotype has ten or more counts. The chain combines TRBV7-6 with TRBJ1-1; possible D gene TRBD1, 5 bases. Germline values: CDR1 SGHVS, CDR2 FNYEAQ. V was pared by 4 bases and J by 10 bases, with 13 bases between. The CDR3 has 12 residues. As DNA, the CDR3 is TGTGCCAGCAGCTCGGGCGGAGGGGTAGCTTTCTTT. Residues: CASSSGGGVAFF.

This clonotype has at least ten counts. The rearrangement joins TRBV4-2 to TRBJ1-1; D is unclear. Germline V CDR1 and CDR2: LGHNA, YNFKEQ. The CDR3 sequence is 14 residues long. The V and J ends lost 3 bases and 1 base respectively, with 9 bases between them. In DNA form, the CDR3 reads TGTGCCAGCAGCCACTCGGAGGGGAACACTGAAGCTTTCTTT. This codes for CASSHSEGNTEAFF.

This clonotype appeared many times. V gene TRBV2 combines with J gene TRBJ2-1; the D gene could be TRBD1 or TRBD2 (5 bases each). Per germline, CDR1 SNHLY and CDR2 FYNNEI. This CDR3 is 18 amino acids long. Between the trimmed V and J ends, which lost 7 bases and 8 bases, there was a span of 30 bases. This CDR3 reads CASTRLPSGTLRRDEQFF. CDR3 in DNA: TGTGCCAGCACCCGCCTCCCCTCCGGGACCCTACGAAGAGATGAGCAGTTCTTC.

At least ten counts were recorded for this clonotype. V gene TRBV5-1 combines with J gene TRBJ2-7; no firm D call. The CDR3 is 14 residues long. V was pared by 1 base and J by 3 bases, with 11 bases between. In germline, CDR1 is SGHRS, CDR2 YFSETQ. In DNA form, the CDR3 reads TGCGCCAGCAGCTTGTTGGGTTTTGACTACGAGCAGTACTTC. Its translation is CASSLLGFDYEQYF.

This clonotype occurred many times. The chain carries TRBV10-3 and TRBJ2-5; 14 bases align to TRBD2. Germline assignment: CDR1 ENHRY and CDR2 SYGVKD. The junction had 2 bases not matched to a gene; V was cut back by 6 bases and J by 5 bases. The CDR3 has 14 amino acids. The chain's CDR3 is CAISRTSGGETQYF. DNA of the CDR3: TGTGCCATCAGCCGGACTAGCGGGGGGGAGACCCAGTACTTC.

The chain uses TRBV18 and TRBJ2-3, with TRBD1 matching 10 bases. CDR3 length: 15 residues. CDR1 KGHSH and CDR2 LQKENI come from the germline V gene. V was clipped by 3 bases and J by 4 bases; unmatched bases: 4. DNA of the CDR3: TGTGCCAGCTCACCGGGACAGGGGAATGCAGATACGCAGTATTTT. This gives the protein CASSPGQGNADTQYF.

This clonotype was seen at least ten times. The rearrangement joins TRBV20-1 to TRBJ2-7; 8 nucleotides match TRBD2. CDR3 size: 12 residues. Germline trimming cut 4 bases from V and 3 bases from J; bases unmatched to any gene: 2. The germline V gene encodes CDR1 DFQATT and CDR2 SNEGSKA (reference sequence). CDR3 protein: CSATSGGYEQYF. Written as DNA, the CDR3 is TGCAGTGCTACCAGCGGGGGCTACGAGCAGTACTTC.

The table lists this clonotype with many counts. The rearrangement joins TRBV29-1 to TRBJ1-2, with D perhaps matching TRBD1 (6 bases). V shed 6 bases and J shed 8 bases, with 22 bases lying between them. The CDR3 consists of 14 residues. Germline loops: CDR1 SQVTM, CDR2 ANQGSEA. CDR3 sequence: CSVLNRAFYRGYTF. Here the CDR3 DNA reads TGCAGCGTGTTGAACAGGGCCTTCTATAGGGGCTACACCTTC.

This clonotype was detected ten times or more. The chain couples TRBV15 to TRBJ2-7; tentatively, D is TRBD2 (5 bases). The V end was cut by 2 bases, the J end by 7 bases, with 15 bases between. The germline gives CDR1 LNHNV, CDR2 YYDKDF (reference sequence). The CDR3 is made up of 14 amino acids. The CDR3 region has the DNA TGTGCCACCAGCAGACGGCAGGATAGAGGGGAGCAGTACTTC. Amino acids: CATSRRQDRGEQYF.

At least ten counts were recorded for this clonotype. This chain joins TRBV20-1 and TRBJ1-2; maybe TRBD1 (6 bases). CDR1 DFQATT and CDR2 SNEGSKA come from the germline V gene (reference sequence). V dropped 5 bases and J dropped 8 bases, with 15 bases sitting between them. The CDR3 consists of 12 residues. The CDR3, as DNA: TGCAGTGCTGGCCATCCAGGGGACGGCTACACCTTC. Translating gives CSAGHPGDGYTF.

This clonotype was detected ten times or more. This sequence joins TRBV5-1 and TRBJ2-7; 11 nucleotides line up with TRBD1. Germline lookup yields CDR1 SGHRS and CDR2 YFSETQ. The J segment lost 6 bases and the V segment lost 0 bases, leaving 2 bases of the junction unmatched. The length of the CDR3 is 14 residues. CDR3: CASSLGGQGAEQYF. DNA for the CDR3: TGCGCCAGCAGCTTGGGAGGACAGGGGGCCGAGCAGTACTTC.

This clonotype showed up many times. This rearrangement joins TRBV20-1 to TRBJ2-6, with D hard to call. Trimming took 5 bases from V and 0 from J, leaving 14 bases between them. The CDR3 covers 16 residues. The V gene's germline CDR1 is DFQATT and CDR2 SNEGSKA (reference sequence). CDR3 protein: CSAVGRVPSGANVLTF. For the CDR3, the DNA is TGCAGTGCTGTTGGAAGGGTACCCTCTGGGGCCAACGTCCTGACTTTC.

This clonotype appeared many times. The chain has TRBV5-1 and TRBJ2-7; 11 bases align to TRBD2. Germline-derived CDR1 and CDR2 are SGHRS and YFSETQ. The CDR3 is made up of 15 amino acids. J was trimmed by 2 bases and V by 3 bases; bases with no gene match: 4. The CDR3 sequence: CASSSTSGETYEQYF. CDR3 DNA sequence: TGCGCCAGCAGCTCGACTAGCGGGGAGACCTACGAGCAGTACTTC.

Ten or more counts support this clonotype. The V call is TRBV5-1, the J call TRBJ1-1, with D unresolved. CDR1 is SGHRS, CDR2 YFSETQ, per germline. The CDR3 totals 14 residues. With 3 bases removed from V and 1 base from J, the gap between germline ends came to 10 bases. The CDR3 here is CASSWALENTEAFF. The CDR3 nucleotides are TGCGCCAGCAGCTGGGCTCTGGAGAACACTGAAGCTTTCTTT.

This clonotype came up many times. The J gene is TRBJ1-1, the V gene TRBV6-4; weak D call: TRBD1 (5 bases). The CDR3 is made up of 12 amino acids. V lost 6 bases to trimming and J lost 7 bases, with 12 bases between them. Germline V gene sequence: CDR1 MRHNA, CDR2 SNTAGT. The CDR3 DNA sequence: TGTGCCAGCAGAGAGGGGACTTATGAAGCTTTCTTT. It translates to CASREGTYEAFF.

The chain carries TRBV5-1 and TRBJ1-1, with unresolved D. Germline V gene data show CDR1 as SGHRS and CDR2 as YFSETQ. Trimming removed 0 bases at V and 3 bases at J, with 18 bases between. The CDR3 totals 17 residues. CDR3 in amino acids: CASSLVREAREDTEAFF. The CDR3, as DNA: TGCGCCAGCAGCTTGGTTAGGGAGGCCCGGGAGGACACTGAAGCTTTCTTT.

This clonotype was observed at least ten times. CDR3 nucleotide sequence: TGCGCCAGCAGCTCCGGGACTAGCTCTTTTTACAATGAGCAGTTCTTC. This translates into CASSSGTSSFYNEQFF. The chain has TRBV5-1 and TRBJ2-1, with TRBD2 identical over 9 bases. Germline V gives CDR1 SGHRS, CDR2 YFSETQ. This CDR3 is 16 amino acids long. The ends lost 3 bases at V and 4 bases at J; junction bases unmatched: 8.

This clonotype was counted ten times or more. The gene calls are TRBV10-3 and TRBJ1-5; D is unclear. Germline assignment: CDR1 ENHRY and CDR2 SYGVKD. This CDR3 has 15 residues. V lost 5 bases and J lost 4, with 15 bases in between. As DNA, the CDR3 is TGTGCCATCAGTAAGGACGGGAGAGGTAATCAGCCCCAGCATTTT. Amino acids: CAISKDGRGNQPQHF.

The sample holds many counts of this clonotype. The rearrangement uses TRBV5-1 and TRBJ2-1; D gene uncertain. The ends were cut back, 0 bases at V and 7 bases at J, with 11 bases in the middle. Germline CDR1 SGHRS, CDR2 YFSETQ. The CDR3 runs 14 residues. Here the CDR3 DNA reads TGCGCCAGCAGCTTGGGCGCGTTACTGAATGAGCAGTTCTTC. Protein sequence: CASSLGALLNEQFF.

The genes are TRBV24-1 and TRBJ2-5; D is unresolved. V lost 0 bases to trimming and J lost 2 bases, with 3 bases between them. The CDR3 is 13 residues long. Germline-derived CDR1 and CDR2 are KGHDR and SFDVKD. CDR3 sequence reads: CATSDLRQETQYF. As DNA, the CDR3 is TGTGCCACCAGTGATTTGCGACAAGAGACCCAGTACTTC.

This clonotype has at least ten counts. The genes are TRBV3-1 and TRBJ1-1; D is perhaps TRBD1 (5 bases). Germline CDR1 reads LGHDT; CDR2 reads YNNKEL (reference sequence). Trimming cost V 3 bases and J 3 bases, with 11 bases left between them. The CDR3 length is 14 residues. This chain's CDR3 is CASSQGLRDTEAFF. CDR3 DNA sequence: TGTGCCAGCAGCCAGGGACTCCGGGACACTGAAGCTTTCTTT.

This clonotype appeared many times. The CDR3: CASSLARGVGAFF. DNA for the CDR3: TGTGCCAGCAGCTTAGCCCGGGGGGTTGGGGCTTTCTTT. V gene TRBV11-2 combines with J gene TRBJ1-1; possible D gene TRBD1, 5 bases. V was clipped by 1 base and J by 11 bases, with 14 bases between them. CDR1 SGHAT and CDR2 FQNNGV come from the germline V gene. The CDR3 is 13 residues long.